These 2 T cell receptor beta chains were all obtained from the same sample, sequenced in a study of blood T cells in healthy people across ages (dated by TCRdb to between 2015 and 2016). Library preparation employed 5' RACE. Sequencer: Illumina HiSeq 2500. A second PCR of 7 to 11 cycles was run with a J-beta primer mix and a sample-barcoded 5' primer. The public sequencing data were trimmed at Q25 with fastp and processed into clonotypes with MiXCR by TCRdb, which kept only in-frame beta chains. Each entry merges the rows of one CDR3 protein and shows their most common DNA and genes. For this sample the table gives just over 800,000 distinct CDR3 sequences, of which around 68% were detected only once. The ten largest clones represent 25% to 30% of the sample. The sequencing input was blood. Receptors were obtained from a young man in good health.

This clonotype occurred a few times. The V call is TRBV16, the J call TRBJ2-1; D unresolved. The CDR3 has 14 amino acids. Trimming removed 6 bases from V and 0 bases from J, with 9 bases in between. The germline CDR1 and CDR2 sequences are KGHSY and FQNENV. DNA for the CDR3: TGTGCCAGCAGAAGCCCCGGCTCCTACAATGAGCAGTTCTTC. Translating gives CASRSPGSYNEQFF.

This clonotype was picked up many times. CDR3 bases: TGTGCCAGCAGCGTAGGGCAGGGGGACGAGCAGTACTTC. This codes for CASSVGQGDEQYF. This chain uses TRBV9 with TRBJ2-7; TRBD1 matches at 7 bases. The germline gives CDR1 SGDLS, CDR2 YYNGEE. This CDR3 has 13 amino acids. Trimming removed 0 bases from V and 5 bases from J; junction bases left unmatched: 2.